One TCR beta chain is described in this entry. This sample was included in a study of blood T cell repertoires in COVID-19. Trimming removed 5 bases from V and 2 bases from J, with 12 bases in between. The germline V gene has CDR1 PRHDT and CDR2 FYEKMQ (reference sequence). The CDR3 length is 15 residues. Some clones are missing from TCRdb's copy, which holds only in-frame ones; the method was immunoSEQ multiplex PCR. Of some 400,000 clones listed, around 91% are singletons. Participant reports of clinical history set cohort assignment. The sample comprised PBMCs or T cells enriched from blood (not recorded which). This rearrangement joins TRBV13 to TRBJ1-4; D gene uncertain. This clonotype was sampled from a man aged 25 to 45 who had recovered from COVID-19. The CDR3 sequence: CASSQASGTNEKLFF. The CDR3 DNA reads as TGTGCCAGCAGCCAGGCATCGGGGACTAATGAAAAACTGTTTTTT.